The 17 T cell receptor beta chains below were found in one sample sequenced in a study of Ad26.COV2.S vaccination and SARS-CoV-2 variants. Profiling relied on immunoSEQ multiplex PCR, and the TCRdb table lists in-frame clones only, not all of them. The sample records fewer than 800,000 clones, more than 70% being singletons. The sample's treatment: some 20 received Ad26.COV2.S at low or high dose, single or two shots; about 5 received placebo; per-sample allocation not given. After the first vaccine or placebo injection, samples were drawn on day 63. The sample was peripheral blood, taken in a trial of Ad26.COV2.S vaccine versus placebo. The origin of the receptors is a person between 18 and 65 years old who received the Ad26.COV2.S COVID-19 vaccine or a placebo.

The chain is built from TRBV3-1 (or the pseudogene TRBV3-2) and TRBJ2-3; TRBD2 matches at 12 bases. Germline V gene lookup returns CDR1 LGHDT and CDR2 YNNKEL (reference sequence). The ends lost 3 bases at V and 7 bases at J; junction bases unmatched: 8. CDR3 length: 16 amino acids. For the CDR3, the DNA is TGTGCCAGCAGCCAGGCACTAGCGGGGGGCCTAAATACGCAGTATTTT. It is translated as CASSQALAGGLNTQYF.

The chain has TRBV7-2 and TRBJ2-2, with 8 nucleotides matching TRBD2. The CDR3 extends over 17 amino acids. The V segment lost 5 bases and the J segment 1 base; nucleotides outside the gene matches: 9. In germline, CDR1 is SGHTA, CDR2 FQGNSA. The CDR3 spells CASSPRRGGKNTGELFF. The CDR3 region has the DNA TGTGCCAGCAGCCCCCGCCGGGGGGGAAAGAACACCGGGGAGCTGTTTTTT.

This chain links TRBV27 with TRBJ2-7, with D perhaps TRBD2 (6 bases). The CDR3 length is 13 residues. Per the germline V gene, CDR1 is MNHEY and CDR2 is SMNVEV (reference sequence). Deletions cut 3 bases from V and 6 bases from J, with 12 bases between. Written as DNA, the CDR3 is TGTGCCAGCAGTTTTTCCGGGACTCTCGAGCAGTACTTC. This encodes CASSFSGTLEQYF.

V is TRBV4-2 and J is TRBJ1-5, with 8 positions matching TRBD1. The CDR3 covers 14 residues. Germline V gives CDR1 LGHNA, CDR2 YNFKEQ. J was trimmed by 7 bases and V by 2 bases; bases with no gene match: 4. CDR3 region: CASSQSGGGQPQHF. CDR3 bases: TGTGCCAGCAGCCAATCAGGGGGCGGGCAGCCCCAGCATTTT.

The chain recombines TRBV7-6 with TRBJ2-7, with TRBD2 identical over 8 bases. The CDR3 spans 20 residues. Germline V CDR1 and CDR2: SGHVS, FNYEAQ. J gave up 1 base and V 5 bases, and 22 bases lay outside the gene matches. The CDR3, as DNA: TGTGCCAGCAGCCCCAGGGGATGGACTAGCACTACACTTTCTTCCTACGAGCAGTACTTC. The encoded protein is CASSPRGWTSTTLSSYEQYF.

This chain connects TRBV7-2 to TRBJ1-5; D unresolved. The length of the CDR3 is 14 residues. Trimming shortened V by 3 bases and J by 0 bases, and 6 bases separated the two germline ends. Per the germline V gene, CDR1 is SGHTA and CDR2 is FQGNSA. Here the CDR3 DNA reads TGTGCCAGCAGCTTCACACCTAGCAATCAGCCCCAGCATTTT. Protein sequence: CASSFTPSNQPQHF.

V and J are TRBV23-1 and TRBJ2-1; the D is unclear. TRBV23-1 is treated as an ORF (open reading frame) with a function not yet certain. Trimming pared 5 bases from V and 5 bases from J, leaving 4 bases between. This CDR3 region has 11 residues. In nucleotides, the CDR3 is TGCGCCAGCAGTTTCAACAATGAGCAGTTCTTC. Translating gives CASSFNNEQFF.

The chain links TRBV27 to TRBJ1-3; the D is unclear. V was shortened by 3 bases and J by 0 bases, with 3 bases between the two germline ends. Germline V gene lookup returns CDR1 MNHEY and CDR2 SMNVEV (reference sequence). The CDR3 extends over 13 amino acids. CDR3 sequence: CASSFSSGNTIYF. The CDR3 nucleotides read TGTGCCAGCAGTTTCTCCTCTGGAAACACCATATATTTT.

The rearrangement joins TRBV29-1 to TRBJ1-1, with 7 bases matching TRBD1. This CDR3 has 11 amino acids. Germline V gene sequence: CDR1 SQVTM, CDR2 ANQGSEA. J was trimmed by 11 bases and V by 6 bases; bases with no gene match: 9. Here the CDR3 DNA reads TGCAGCGTCCAGGGTACAGGGGTTGCTTTCTTT. Amino acids: CSVQGTGVAFF.

This chain connects TRBV29-1 to TRBJ1-4; the D gene is possibly TRBD1 (6 bases). Germline loops: CDR1 SQVTM, CDR2 ANQGSEA. Between the trimmed V and J ends, which lost 6 bases and 7 bases, there was a span of 15 bases. CDR3 length: 13 amino acids. The CDR3 is CSVQTGNFEKLFF. Written as DNA, the CDR3 is TGCAGCGTGCAGACAGGCAATTTTGAAAAACTGTTTTTT.

The chain carries TRBV19 and TRBJ1-5, with D possibly matching TRBD1 (5 bases). CDR3 length: 15 amino acids. Germline V gives CDR1 LNHDA, CDR2 SQIVND (reference sequence). The V and J ends lost 5 bases and 1 base respectively, with 12 bases between them. The CDR3 region is CASSSGTESNQPQHF. CDR3 coding DNA: TGTGCCAGTAGTTCCGGGACGGAGAGCAATCAGCCCCAGCATTTT.

The V and J genes are TRBV19 and TRBJ2-1; 10 bases agree with TRBD1. Trimming removed 4 bases from V and 6 bases from J; junction bases left unmatched: 9. Looked up from germline, CDR1 is LNHDA and CDR2 is SQIVND (reference sequence). The CDR3 is 16 residues long. The CDR3 DNA is TGTGCCAGTAGTAGACCGGGACAGGGGAAAAGCAATGAGCAGTTCTTC. It is translated as CASSRPGQGKSNEQFF.

CDR3 coding DNA: TGTGCCAGCAGCACCAGACAGGGGGGCTACACCTTC. It yields the protein CASSTRQGGYTF. The V and J genes are TRBV7-9 and TRBJ1-2, with 8 bases aligning to TRBD1. The CDR3 runs 12 residues. J gave up 8 bases and V 5 bases, and 4 bases lay outside the gene matches. Germline V gives CDR1 SEHNR, CDR2 FQNEAQ (reference sequence).

V gene TRBV11-2 combines with J gene TRBJ1-4, with D maybe TRBD1 (5 bases). The germline V and J ends were trimmed by 3 bases and 6 bases, with 11 bases remaining between them. The CDR3 extends over 14 amino acids. Germline CDR1 and CDR2: SGHAT and FQNNGV. The CDR3 coding sequence is TGTGCCAGCAGCTTCGGGCAGGGTGATGAAAAACTGTTTTTT. Translation gives CASSFGQGDEKLFF.

This clone was seen a single time. The rearrangement joins TRBV7-2 to TRBJ2-7; no firm D call. The V and J ends lost 1 base and 0 bases respectively, with 10 bases between them. Germline lookup yields CDR1 SGHTA and CDR2 FQGNSA. CDR3 length: 15 amino acids. DNA of the CDR3: TGTGCCAGCAGCTTAGTAGGTCCCATCTCCTACGAGCAGTACTTC. Its translation: CASSLVGPISYEQYF.

J is TRBJ2-5 and V is TRBV18, with 8 nucleotides matching TRBD1. Germline values: CDR1 KGHSH, CDR2 LQKENI. The J segment lost 2 bases and the V segment lost 1 base, leaving 3 bases of the junction unmatched. CDR3 length equals 15 residues. In nucleotides, the CDR3 is TGTGCCAGCTCACCACTCAGGGGGCGGCAAGAGACCCAGTACTTC. This codes for CASSPLRGRQETQYF.

The V and J genes are TRBV5-6 and TRBJ2-2; D may be TRBD1 (6 bases). The CDR3 covers 14 residues. Between the trimmed V and J ends, which lost 2 bases and 5 bases, there was a span of 10 bases. Germline CDR1 is SGHDT and CDR2 is YYEEEE. For the CDR3, the DNA is TGTGCCAGCAGCTTAGATCAGGGGACCGGGGAGCTGTTTTTT. It translates to CASSLDQGTGELFF.